This T cell receptor (beta chain) was observed in a study of blood T cell repertoires in COVID-19. Whole-study context: The United States, Italy and Spain were the sources of the acute and convalescent COVID-19 samples. PBMCs, B-cell-depleted T cells, or T cells were the source of the cDNA or gDNA that made up the material.

CDR3 length: 15 residues. CDR1 is MDHEN and CDR2 is SYDVKM in the germline V gene. Trimming stripped 6 bases from V and 0 bases from J, with 14 bases between. Authors' analysis steps: Amplification from reference gene primers served as the basis for estimated nucleated cell counts. Sequencing was performed with immunoSEQ multiplex PCR; in TCRdb, only in-frame clones are kept and a portion is missing. V and J calls and clone size are those listed in that table; D and trimming were worked out from the DNA. The sample shows roughly 42,000 clones, around 88% of them seen only once. This clone was observed a single time.

The chain employs TRBV28 and TRBJ1-1, with D possibly being TRBD1 (5 bases). Sequencing used peripheral blood. This receptor was taken from a human donor in a cohort sampled during active COVID-19. The DNA of the CDR3 is TGTGCCAGCAGCAGAACAGGTTTCGTGAACACTGAAGCTTTCTTT. The encoded protein is CASSRTGFVNTEAFF. The variable domain in full, completed from reference TRBV28 and TRBJ1-1, reads DVKVTQSSRYLVKRTGEKVFLECVQDMDHENMFWYRQDPGLGLRLIYFSYDVKMKEKGDIPEGYSVSREKKERFSLILESASTNQTSMYLCASSRTGFVNTEAFFGQGTRLTVV.